The T cell receptor beta chain described here comes from a study of T cell responses to AZD1222 COVID-19 vaccine. Study-level points and caveats: Just a handful of people given AZD1222 tested seropositive at baseline. An increase in Spike-specific TCR breadth and depth was observed after two AZD1222 doses.

Sequencing used immunoSEQ multiplex PCR; TCRdb keeps in-frame clones, though not all of them. Of fewer than 120,000 clones in the sample, 70% to 90% were seen once. With respect to this clone: The target antigen is unknown.

CDR3 length: 11 residues. The ends were cut back, 3 bases at V and 3 bases at J, with 2 bases in the middle. Germline-derived CDR1 and CDR2 are KGHSH and LQKENI. The chain employs TRBV18 and TRBJ1-2; D is unclear. The sequenced sample was peripheral blood, obtained on day 0 of AZD1222 vaccination. This TCR was recovered from an adult in good health. Written as DNA, the CDR3 is TGTGCCAGCTCACCTGACTATGGCTACACCTTC. It is translated as CASSPDYGYTF. Full variable domain (outside the CDR3, taken from reference TRBV18 and TRBJ1-2): NAGVMQNPRHLVRRRGQEARLRCSPMKGHSHVYWYRQLPEEGLKFMVYLQKENIIDESGMPKERFSAEFPKEGPSILRIQQVVRGDSAAYFCASSPDYGYTFGSGTRLTVV.